These 26 T cell receptor beta chains were all obtained from the same sample, sequenced in a study of human T cells and chemical hapten exposure. From the 5' RACE reads, TCRdb called clonotypes with MiXCR, one entry per CDR3 protein. The repertoire includes about 140,000 distinct CDR3 sequences, around 4.1% of them detected once, and 1.2% to 1.5% sits in the top ten. Before extraction, the whole blood was not fractionated, and total RNA was taken from it. All receptors derive from a female donor in good health.

In its sample, this clonotype was seen many times. This rearrangement joins TRBV11-2 to TRBJ1-1; D ambiguous. Germline V gene sequence: CDR1 SGHAT, CDR2 FQNNGV. The CDR3 is 14 residues long. V was pared by 4 bases and J by 5 bases, with 14 bases between. This CDR3 is CASSSNGLRTEAFF. The CDR3 nucleotides read TGTGCCAGCAGCTCCAACGGGTTGCGGACTGAAGCTTTCTTT.

The V gene is TRBV30, the J gene TRBJ1-6; D remains ambiguous. The germline V and J ends were trimmed by 4 bases and 5 bases, with 18 bases remaining between them. This CDR3 is built from 16 residues. Germline V lookup: CDR1 GTSNPN, CDR2 SVGIG (reference sequence). CDR3 DNA: TGTGCCTGGAATAAAGTGCGAATTCGCAATAATTCACCCCTCCACTTT. Translation gives CAWNKVRIRNNSPLHF.

As to this clonotype: This may be a read error, as it is one base from a much larger clone. J is TRBJ2-1 and V is TRBV2; 8 bases are shared with TRBD1. Trimming at V came to 6 bases and at J to 3 bases, leaving 4 bases not matched to a gene. The CDR3 loop spans 14 amino acids. CDR1 is SNHLY, CDR2 FYNNEI, per germline. CDR3 DNA: TGTGCCAGCAGGGGGGGACAGGTCTACAATGAGCAGTTCTTC. Translation gives CASRGGQVYNEQFF.

This clonotype was picked up a small number of times. The CDR3 coding sequence is TGTGCCAGCAGCTTGGAAGCCTACTCCTACGAGCAGTACTTC. Its translation is CASSLEAYSYEQYF. The gene calls are TRBV5-5 and TRBJ2-7, with D unresolved. The germline gives CDR1 SGHKS, CDR2 YYEKEE (reference sequence). CDR3 length: 14 amino acids. The germline V and J ends were trimmed by 0 bases and 0 bases, with 7 bases remaining between them.

This clonotype came up many times. The chain's CDR3 is CAISGSGTDTGELFF. CDR3 nucleotides: TGTGCCATCAGTGGTTCCGGGACAGATACCGGGGAGCTGTTTTTT. The chain employs TRBV10-3 and TRBJ2-2; 7 nucleotides align to TRBD1. The CDR3 loop spans 15 amino acids. Looked up from germline, CDR1 is ENHRY and CDR2 is SYGVKD. Trimming at V came to 4 bases and at J to 5 bases, leaving 7 bases not matched to a gene.

This clonotype was detected ten times or more. V and J are TRBV5-4 and TRBJ2-2; unclear D gene. Per germline, CDR1 SGHNT and CDR2 YYREEE (reference sequence). The CDR3 has 15 residues. Trimming removed 0 bases from V and 5 bases from J, with 11 bases in between. DNA for the CDR3: TGTGCCAGCAGCTTGGCGACCGCCCTAACCGGGGAGCTGTTTTTT. Residues: CASSLATALTGELFF.

This clonotype was recorded many times. The chain combines TRBV5-1 with TRBJ2-7, with D possibly matching TRBD1 (5 bases). Germline V gene sequence: CDR1 SGHRS, CDR2 YFSETQ. The CDR3 totals 14 residues. Deletions cut 5 bases from V and 0 bases from J, with 12 bases between. CDR3 protein: CASSLDSSSYEQYF. In DNA form, the CDR3 reads TGCGCCAGCAGTCTCGACAGCAGCTCCTACGAGCAGTACTTC.

This clonotype was seen at least ten times. The chain combines TRBV6-5 with TRBJ2-7; no clear D. Trimming took 2 bases from V and 6 from J, leaving 8 bases between them. This CDR3 contains 12 residues. Looked up from germline, CDR1 is MNHEY and CDR2 is SVGAGI. The CDR3 DNA reads TGTGCCAGCAGTTACAATCGGCGCGAGCAGTACTTC. This codes for CASSYNRREQYF.

This clonotype has ten or more counts. The CDR3 DNA is TGCGCCAGCAGCCCTGGGCCCGGGGGGGTGGAGCAGTACTTC. This translates into CASSPGPGGVEQYF. The chain carries TRBV4-3 and TRBJ2-7, with TRBD2 matching over 8 bases. The CDR3 covers 14 residues. Germline values: CDR1 LGHNA, CDR2 YSLEER. Trimming took 4 bases from V and 7 from J; bases not matched to a gene: 9.

This clonotype was recorded at least ten times. The chain carries TRBV9 and TRBJ1-2; TRBD1 is a possible D gene (6 bases). Germline V lookup: CDR1 SGDLS, CDR2 YYNGEE. V gave up 0 bases and J gave up 10 bases, with 13 bases separating them. The CDR3 is 13 residues long. CDR3 region: CASSVGTATPYTF. DNA of the CDR3: TGTGCCAGCAGCGTAGGGACAGCTACTCCCTACACCTTC.

In its sample, this clonotype was seen many times. V is TRBV28 and J is TRBJ2-2; D gene ambiguous. Germline assignment: CDR1 MDHEN and CDR2 SYDVKM. The ends were cut back, 8 bases at V and 4 bases at J, with 11 bases in the middle. This CDR3 is built from 13 residues. CDR3 in amino acids: CASALPGTGELFF. As DNA, the CDR3 is TGTGCCAGCGCCCTCCCGGGCACCGGGGAGCTGTTTTTT.

This clonotype was detected only a few times. A read error is possible here, since a much larger clone lies one base away. V usage is TRBV30 and J usage is TRBJ1-6; D may be TRBD1 (6 bases). Trimming shortened V by 2 bases and J by 7 bases, and 18 bases separated the two germline ends. The germline CDR1 and CDR2 sequences are GTSNPN and SVGIG (reference sequence). The CDR3 has 16 amino acids. The CDR3 DNA follows: TGTGCCTGGAGTAGAGCTACAGGGAAACGCAATTCACCCCTCCACTTT. It specifies CAWSRATGKRNSPLHF.

This clonotype came up many times. The V gene is TRBV18, the J gene TRBJ2-2; D possibly corresponds to TRBD1 (5 bases). Germline V gene sequence: CDR1 KGHSH, CDR2 LQKENI. Trimming removed 1 base at V and 0 bases at J, with 12 bases between. This CDR3 has 17 amino acids. DNA of the CDR3: TGTGCCAGCTCACCACAGTACAGGAGAGCGAACACCGGGGAGCTGTTTTTT. The encoded protein is CASSPQYRRANTGELFF.

This clonotype came up many times. This rearrangement joins TRBV29-1 to TRBJ1-1; D is unclear. Germline assignment: CDR1 SQVTM and CDR2 ANQGSEA. This CDR3 is built from 14 residues. The V end lost 0 bases, the J end lost 2 bases, and 10 bases lay between the germline ends. This CDR3 is CSVEDIGFNTEAFF. The CDR3 DNA reads TGCAGCGTTGAAGATATAGGGTTTAACACTGAAGCTTTCTTT.

Ten or more counts support this clonotype. CDR3 in DNA: TGTGCCAGCAGCTCCAACGGGGCCTCAGGGGAGCAGTACTTC. As protein: CASSSNGASGEQYF. The chain has TRBV7-9 and TRBJ2-7, with D perhaps matching TRBD1 or TRBD2 (5 bases each). The CDR3 totals 14 residues. V gave up 4 bases and J gave up 7 bases, with 17 bases separating them. Germline V lookup: CDR1 SEHNR, CDR2 FQNEAQ (reference sequence).

This clonotype occurred many times. The gene calls are TRBV20-1 and TRBJ1-6; 7 bases line up with TRBD1. The CDR3 is 15 amino acids. The junction had 6 bases not matched to a gene; V was cut back by 6 bases and J by 1 base. Germline loops: CDR1 DFQATT, CDR2 SNEGSKA (reference sequence). CDR3 in DNA: TGCAGTGCCGGGACAGAGGAATCCTATAATTCACCCCTCCACTTT. Translated: CSAGTEESYNSPLHF.

This clonotype occurred many times. The chain uses TRBV27 and TRBJ2-1; 7 positions agree with TRBD2. The CDR3 sequence is 13 residues long. The V segment lost 6 bases and the J segment 10 bases; nucleotides outside the gene matches: 9. Germline assignment: CDR1 MNHEY and CDR2 SMNVEV (reference sequence). The CDR3 sequence is CASSPAGNGEQFF. The CDR3 DNA is TGTGCCAGCAGCCCAGCGGGGAATGGGGAGCAGTTCTTC.

The rearrangement joins TRBV15 to TRBJ2-3; 12 nucleotides line up with TRBD2. The V segment lost 1 base and the J segment 5 bases; nucleotides outside the gene matches: 10. Germline V gives CDR1 LNHNV, CDR2 YYDKDF (reference sequence). The length of the CDR3 is 18 residues. The chain's CDR3 is CATSRGVLAGGLEDTQYF. CDR3 nucleotides: TGTGCCACCAGCAGAGGCGTTCTAGCGGGGGGGCTGGAAGATACGCAGTATTTT.

This clonotype has at least ten counts. This chain joins TRBV6-2 or TRBV6-3 and TRBJ2-5, with 9 positions matching TRBD1. V gave up 4 bases and J gave up 5 bases; unmatched junction bases: 8. This CDR3 contains 15 residues. Looked up from germline, CDR1 is MNHEY and CDR2 is SVGEGT. The CDR3 loop is CASSSGQGLWETQYF. The CDR3 DNA sequence: TGTGCCAGCAGTTCGGGACAGGGCCTTTGGGAGACCCAGTACTTC.

This clonotype was counted many times. The V gene is TRBV7-6, the J gene TRBJ1-6, with 7 bases lining up with TRBD1. CDR3 size: 15 residues. V was clipped by 4 bases and J by 10 bases; unmatched bases: 10. Germline V lookup: CDR1 SGHVS, CDR2 FNYEAQ. This chain's CDR3 is CASSSKTGLDSPLHF. CDR3 DNA sequence: TGTGCCAGCAGCTCAAAGACAGGGCTGGACTCACCCCTCCACTTT. The full variable domain, completed using reference TRBV7-6 and TRBJ1-6, is GAGVSQSPRYKVTKRGQDVALRCDPISGHVSLYWYRQALGQGPEFLTYFNYEAQQDKSGLPNDRFSAERPEGSISTLTIQRTEQRDSAMYRCASSSKTGLDSPLHFGNGTRLTVT.

This clonotype showed up many times. The chain combines TRBV7-2 with TRBJ1-4; D uncertain. V lost 5 bases, J lost 7 bases, and 11 bases lay in between. This CDR3 has 13 residues. Germline V CDR1 and CDR2: SGHTA, FQGNSA. The CDR3 here is CASSPSGGEKLFF. In DNA form, the CDR3 reads TGTGCCAGCAGCCCAAGTGGAGGTGAAAAACTGTTTTTT.

To note about this clonotype: This may come from a read error, since a much larger clone is one base off. The rearrangement joins TRBV29-1 to TRBJ1-2; weak D call: TRBD1 (6 bases). Trimming left V 4 bases short and J 2 bases short, with 17 bases between. The CDR3 has 15 amino acids. CDR1 and CDR2 (germline): SQVTM, ANQGSEA. CDR3 DNA sequence: TGCAGCGTTGGCTCTCGTTGGACAGTCAACTATGGCTACACCTTC. Protein sequence: CSVGSRWTVNYGYTF.

The table lists this clonotype with many counts. This sequence joins TRBV7-2 and TRBJ1-4; 11 bases match TRBD1. The CDR3 length is 15 residues. V was clipped by 5 bases and J by 6 bases; unmatched bases: 5. Germline V gene lookup returns CDR1 SGHTA and CDR2 FQGNSA. The CDR3 sequence: CASSTRTGGYEKLFF. The CDR3 nucleotides are TGTGCCAGCAGCACCCGGACAGGGGGCTATGAAAAACTGTTTTTT.

This clonotype occurred many times. The V and J genes are TRBV5-1 and TRBJ2-7, with TRBD1 matching 8 bases. The J segment lost 3 bases and the V segment lost 0 bases, leaving 5 bases of the junction unmatched. The CDR3 extends over 15 amino acids. Germline V gene lookup returns CDR1 SGHRS and CDR2 YFSETQ. CDR3 DNA: TGCGCCAGCAGCTTGGAGACAGGGGAGCGCTACGAGCAGTACTTC. Protein product: CASSLETGERYEQYF.

This clonotype was counted ten times or more. The chain carries TRBV5-1 and TRBJ2-5; D call uncertain. From germline, CDR1 is SGHRS and CDR2 YFSETQ. Trimming stripped 4 bases from V and 2 bases from J, with 3 bases between. The CDR3 is 11 residues long. CDR3 nucleotides: TGCGCCAGCAGCGTTCAAGAGACCCAGTACTTC. It encodes CASSVQETQYF. Filled out from reference TRBV5-1 and TRBJ2-5, the complete variable domain reads KAGVTQTPRYLIKTRGQQVTLSCSPISGHRSVSWYQQTPGQGLQFLFEYFSETQRNKGNFPGRFSGRQFSNSRSEMNVSTLELGDSALYLCASSVQETQYFGPGTRLLVL.

A remark on this clonotype: A read error may be the cause here, since a much bigger clone is one base away. The chain uses TRBV20-1 and TRBJ2-7; D may match TRBD1 or TRBD2 (5 bases each). V lost 6 bases, J lost 2 bases, and 14 bases lay in between. This CDR3 has 13 amino acids. Germline CDR1 DFQATT, CDR2 SNEGSKA (reference sequence). The CDR3 sequence: CSASGRATYEQYF. The CDR3 DNA reads TGCAGTGCATCGGGACGCGCCACCTACGAGCAGTACTTC.